The 29 T cell receptor beta chains below were found in one sample sequenced in a study of technical replicates of blood from several donors. Method: immunoSEQ multiplex PCR; TCRdb's copy keeps in-frame clones and lacks some. The sample shows some 80,000 clones, about 91% of them seen only once. Sequenced: T cells isolated from PBMCs. The source is a human donor in good health.

V is TRBV6-5 and J is TRBJ2-1, with TRBD1 matching over 7 bases. There are 15 residues in the CDR3. Germline CDR1 and CDR2: MNHEY and SVGAGI. The ends lost 7 bases at V and 2 bases at J; junction bases unmatched: 8. CDR3 in DNA: TGTGCCAGCACGTCTAGACAGGGAGCCTACAATGAGCAGTTCTTC. Amino acids: CASTSRQGAYNEQFF.

This clone came up once. The V gene is TRBV2, the J gene TRBJ1-1, with D perhaps matching TRBD1 (6 bases). Germline V gene data show CDR1 as SNHLY and CDR2 as FYNNEI. Trimming removed 6 bases at V and 5 bases at J, with 13 bases between. The length of the CDR3 is 13 residues. CDR3 in amino acids: CASSLQGWTEAFF. The CDR3 bases are TGTGCCAGCAGCTTACAGGGCTGGACTGAAGCTTTCTTT. Variable domain in full (rest from reference TRBV2 and TRBJ1-1): EPEVTQTPSHQVTQMGQEVILRCVPISNHLYFYWYRQILGQKVEFLVSFYNNEISEKSEIFDDQFSVERPDGSNFTLKIRSTKLEDSAMYFCASSLQGWTEAFFGQGTRLTVV.

This chain connects TRBV7-6 to TRBJ2-7; the D gene is possibly TRBD1 (5 bases). The CDR3 has 14 amino acids. Germline V gives CDR1 SGHVS, CDR2 FNYEAQ. The V and J ends lost 5 bases and 4 bases respectively, with 15 bases between them. CDR3 nucleotides: TGTGCCAGCAGCCCGTCGGGCAGACAGTACGAGCAGTACTTC. Protein: CASSPSGRQYEQYF.

In this sample, this clone turned up a few times. The rearrangement links TRBV19 to TRBJ1-1; D gene ambiguous. Germline lookup yields CDR1 LNHDA and CDR2 SQIVND (reference sequence). CDR3 length: 15 amino acids. Deletions cut 3 bases from V and 0 bases from J, with 11 bases between. The CDR3 protein is CASSISPGLNTEAFF. The CDR3, as DNA: TGTGCCAGTAGTATTTCGCCAGGTCTGAACACTGAAGCTTTCTTT.

V gene TRBV5-6 combines with J gene TRBJ1-4; unclear D gene. This CDR3 has 16 amino acids. Trimming cost V 0 bases and J 0 bases, with 9 bases left between them. In germline, CDR1 is SGHDT, CDR2 YYEEEE. DNA of the CDR3: TGTGCCAGCAGCTTGGGACACTCGGCAACTAATGAAAAACTGTTTTTT. Residues: CASSLGHSATNEKLFF.

The table lists this clone with a count of one. The V gene is TRBV21-1, the J gene TRBJ1-5. TRBV21-1 is noted as a pseudogene. This CDR3 has 21 residues. The CDR3 loop is CASSTKAEAHRDWDSNQPQHF. The DNA of the CDR3 is TGTGCCAGCAGCACCAAAGCGGAGGCCCATCGGGACTGGGATAGCAATCAGCCCCAGCATTTT.

For the CDR3, the DNA is TGCGCCAGCAGCCTGGGGACTGGCTCCTACAATGAGCAGTTCTTC. It translates to CASSLGTGSYNEQFF. The genes are TRBV4-1 and TRBJ2-1; D is possibly TRBD2 (6 bases). The CDR3 runs to 15 residues. Trimming took 4 bases from V and 0 from J, leaving 10 bases between them. Germline-derived CDR1 and CDR2 are MGHRA and YSYEKL.

Only one count was recorded for this clone. The chain uses TRBV6-5 and TRBJ1-1; D is uncertain. There are 12 residues in the CDR3. V was cut by 0 bases and J by 8 bases, with 7 bases left in between. Germline-derived CDR1 and CDR2 are MNHEY and SVGAGI. CDR3 in DNA: TGTGCCAGCAGTTACTCAGGAGGGGAAGCTTTCTTT. Protein: CASSYSGGEAFF.

CDR3 DNA: TGTGCCAGCAGTTACTCGAGAGAGACCCAGTACTTC. It encodes CASSYSRETQYF. The V call is TRBV6-6, the J call TRBJ2-5; D gene uncertain. The CDR3 extends over 12 amino acids. Germline CDR1 reads MNHNY; CDR2 reads SVGAGI (reference sequence). Trimming shortened V by 0 bases and J by 4 bases, and 3 bases separated the two germline ends.

The chain links TRBV18 to TRBJ1-1, with 9 bases matching TRBD1. The CDR3 covers 16 residues. Germline CDR1 KGHSH, CDR2 LQKENI. Losses at the gene ends were 3 bases for V and 3 bases for J; bases not matched to a gene: 8. The CDR3 loop reads CASSPSGQGRDTEAFF. The CDR3 bases are TGTGCCAGCTCACCCTCCGGACAGGGGCGCGACACTGAAGCTTTCTTT.

The chain uses TRBV11-1 and TRBJ2-1; no reliable D call. The CDR3 has 14 amino acids. Germline assignment: CDR1 SGHAT and CDR2 FQDESV (reference sequence). V was shortened by 1 base and J by 0 bases, with 4 bases between the two germline ends. The CDR3 region is CASSLVRSYNEQFF. The CDR3 DNA follows: TGTGCCAGCAGCTTAGTTCGCTCCTACAATGAGCAGTTCTTC.

The V call is TRBV10-3, the J call TRBJ2-2, with 8 positions matching TRBD2. This CDR3 is 16 amino acids long. Trimming cost V 5 bases and J 7 bases; bases outside gene matches: 12. Germline V CDR1 and CDR2: ENHRY, SYGVKD. This CDR3 reads CAISQTPGLGIGELFF. Written as DNA, the CDR3 is TGTGCCATCAGTCAGACACCGGGACTAGGAATCGGGGAGCTGTTTTTT.

The rearrangement links TRBV5-1 to TRBJ1-5; D is unresolved. The V gene lost 3 bases and the J gene lost 0 bases, with 10 bases spanning the gap. Germline V gene data show CDR1 as SGHRS and CDR2 as YFSETQ. CDR3 length equals 15 residues. Written as DNA, the CDR3 is TGCGCCAGCAGCTCAGCGGGTCATAGCAATCAGCCCCAGCATTTT. Translation: CASSSAGHSNQPQHF.

The chain combines TRBV27 with TRBJ2-1; 9 bases line up with TRBD1. J lost 7 bases, V lost 6 bases, and 1 base had no gene match. This CDR3 is built from 12 residues. Looked up from germline, CDR1 is MNHEY and CDR2 is SMNVEV (reference sequence). The CDR3 nucleotides read TGTGCCAGCAGGGACAGGGGAAATGAGCAGTTCTTC. Translated: CASRDRGNEQFF.

V is TRBV18 and J is TRBJ1-6; 7 bases match TRBD1. Germline V gene data show CDR1 as KGHSH and CDR2 as LQKENI. CDR3 length equals 15 residues. Unmatched junction bases numbered 6, after V lost 6 bases and J lost 4 bases. This chain's CDR3 is CASSGTASYNSPLHF. DNA of the CDR3: TGTGCCAGCTCCGGGACAGCCTCTTATAATTCACCCCTCCACTTT.

This chain uses TRBV28 with TRBJ1-1; possible D gene TRBD1, 5 bases. V was clipped by 7 bases and J by 4 bases, with 22 bases between them. The CDR3 is made up of 16 amino acids. Germline CDR1 MDHEN, CDR2 SYDVKM. The CDR3 sequence: CASTPGQVGGGTEAFF. In nucleotides, the CDR3 is TGTGCCAGCACCCCCGGTCAGGTGGGGGGGGGCACTGAAGCTTTCTTT. Supplemented by reference TRBV28 and TRBJ1-1, the full variable domain reads DVKVTQSSRYLVKRTGEKVFLECVQDMDHENMFWYRQDPGLGLRLIYFSYDVKMKEKGDIPEGYSVSREKKERFSLILESASTNQTSMYLCASTPGQVGGGTEAFFGQGTRLTVV.

This clone was seen just once. J is TRBJ2-6 and V is TRBV11-2; the D gene is possibly TRBD1 (6 bases). The CDR3 consists of 19 residues. The germline CDR1 and CDR2 sequences are SGHAT and FQNNGV. Trimming shortened V by 5 bases and J by 2 bases, and 22 bases separated the two germline ends. In DNA form, the CDR3 reads TGTGCCAGCAGCCGGGCAGCCCGCAGGGGTTATGCTGGGGCCAACGTCCTGACTTTC. Protein product: CASSRAARRGYAGANVLTF. Looking up the rest from reference TRBV11-2 and TRBJ2-6 gives the full variable domain: EAGVAQSPRYKIIEKRQSVAFWCNPISGHATLYWYQQILGQGPKLLIQFQNNGVVDDSQLPKDRFSAERLKGVDSTLKIQPAKLEDSAVYLCASSRAARRGYAGANVLTFGAGSRLTVL.

The V call is TRBV19, the J call TRBJ1-5; 7 bases are shared with TRBD1. The ends lost 7 bases at V and 0 bases at J; junction bases unmatched: 15. The germline gives CDR1 LNHDA, CDR2 SQIVND (reference sequence). CDR3 length equals 18 residues. The CDR3 sequence: CASTDDRDRSYSNQPQHF. The CDR3 bases are TGTGCCAGTACCGATGACCGGGACAGATCGTATAGCAATCAGCCCCAGCATTTT.

V is TRBV10-1 and J is TRBJ1-1, with 10 bases aligning to TRBD1. The length of the CDR3 is 14 residues. J gave up 6 bases and V 0 bases, and 1 base lay outside the gene matches. CDR1 and CDR2 (germline): WNHNN, SYGVQD (reference sequence). The CDR3 DNA reads as TGCGCCAGCAGTGAGTCGGGGACAGGGGCTGAAGCTTTCTTT. This translates into CASSESGTGAEAFF.

The chain carries TRBV5-1 and TRBJ2-5, with TRBD2 matching 13 bases. With 4 bases clipped from V and 5 bases from J, the junction kept 5 bases outside the gene matches. This CDR3 region has 15 residues. CDR1 is SGHRS, CDR2 YFSETQ, per germline. The chain's CDR3 is CASSPRTSGSETQYF. The DNA of the CDR3 is TGCGCCAGCAGCCCCCGGACTAGCGGGAGTGAGACCCAGTACTTC.

The rearrangement links TRBV25-1 to TRBJ2-5; 7 bases are shared with TRBD1. Germline V gene data show CDR1 as MGHDK and CDR2 as SYGVNS. The V gene end was trimmed by 3 bases and the J gene end by 4 bases; junction bases not matched to a gene: 11. This CDR3 is 16 amino acids long. The CDR3 region is CASSDFNRGRRETQYF. The CDR3 DNA follows: TGTGCCAGCAGTGACTTCAACAGGGGTCGTCGAGAGACCCAGTACTTC.

This chain links TRBV10-1 with TRBJ2-7; no definite D call. Germline V gene sequence: CDR1 WNHNN, CDR2 SYGVQD (reference sequence). V lost 3 bases and J lost 0, with 9 bases in between. The CDR3 spans 14 residues. The CDR3 protein is CASSDTVNSYEQYF. The CDR3 DNA is TGCGCCAGCAGTGATACAGTGAACTCCTACGAGCAGTACTTC.

The V call is TRBV19, the J call TRBJ2-7, with 8 bases lining up with TRBD2. The trim removed 3 bases at V and 5 bases at J, leaving 12 bases unmatched. Per germline, CDR1 LNHDA and CDR2 SQIVND (reference sequence). CDR3 length: 16 amino acids. The CDR3 coding sequence is TGTGCCAGTAGTATGCTCCCCGGGAGGGCAAGCCACGAGCAGTACTTC. Its protein product is CASSMLPGRASHEQYF.

The chain recombines TRBV10-1 with TRBJ2-5; weak D call: TRBD1 (7 bases). V was cut by 2 bases and J by 7 bases, with 14 bases left in between. There are 14 residues in the CDR3. The germline gives CDR1 WNHNN, CDR2 SYGVQD (reference sequence). The CDR3 nucleotides read TGCGCCAGCAGTGAGCCGACAGGGCGGGGGACCCAGTACTTC. Its translation: CASSEPTGRGTQYF.

V is TRBV9 and J is TRBJ2-5; D may be TRBD1 (5 bases). V lost 4 bases and J 2 bases, leaving 15 bases between the germline ends. Germline loops: CDR1 SGDLS, CDR2 YYNGEE. The length of the CDR3 is 15 residues. CDR3 protein: CASSSDSISQETQYF. CDR3 bases: TGTGCCAGCAGCTCCGACAGTATATCACAAGAGACCCAGTACTTC.

The chain employs TRBV29-1 and TRBJ2-1, with a weak D call TRBD2 (6 bases). The V end lost 4 bases, the J end lost 1 base, and 11 bases lay between the germline ends. The length of the CDR3 is 14 residues. Germline CDR1 reads SQVTM; CDR2 reads ANQGSEA. The DNA for the CDR3 is TGCAGCGTTGCGGGGGACCGATCCTACAATGAGCAGTTCTTC. Translating it yields CSVAGDRSYNEQFF.

The rearrangement links TRBV5-1 to TRBJ2-3, with 7 bases lining up with TRBD1. With V trimmed by 1 base and J by 1 base, 3 bases remained unmatched. CDR1 and CDR2 (germline): SGHRS, YFSETQ. The CDR3 is made up of 15 amino acids. CDR3: CASSLPTGGTDTQYF. CDR3 nucleotide sequence: TGCGCCAGCAGCTTGCCAACAGGGGGCACAGATACGCAGTATTTT.

V gene TRBV5-4 combines with J gene TRBJ2-3; D might be TRBD1 (5 bases). Trimming removed 0 bases from V and 3 bases from J, with 17 bases in between. The germline gives CDR1 SGHNT, CDR2 YYREEE (reference sequence). The CDR3 loop spans 17 amino acids. The CDR3 loop reads CASSLVAGQTQTDTQYF. The CDR3 nucleotides are TGTGCCAGCAGCTTGGTCGCAGGGCAAACACAAACAGATACGCAGTATTTT.

The V call is TRBV28, the J call TRBJ2-7, with TRBD1 matching over 9 bases. Germline V gene data show CDR1 as MDHEN and CDR2 as SYDVKM. The CDR3 runs to 16 residues. The V gene end was trimmed by 7 bases and the J gene end by 2 bases; junction bases not matched to a gene: 12. CDR3 bases: TGTGCCAGCATAGCCTCGTTCAGGGACAGGGCCTACGAGCAGTACTTC. This sequence encodes CASIASFRDRAYEQYF.